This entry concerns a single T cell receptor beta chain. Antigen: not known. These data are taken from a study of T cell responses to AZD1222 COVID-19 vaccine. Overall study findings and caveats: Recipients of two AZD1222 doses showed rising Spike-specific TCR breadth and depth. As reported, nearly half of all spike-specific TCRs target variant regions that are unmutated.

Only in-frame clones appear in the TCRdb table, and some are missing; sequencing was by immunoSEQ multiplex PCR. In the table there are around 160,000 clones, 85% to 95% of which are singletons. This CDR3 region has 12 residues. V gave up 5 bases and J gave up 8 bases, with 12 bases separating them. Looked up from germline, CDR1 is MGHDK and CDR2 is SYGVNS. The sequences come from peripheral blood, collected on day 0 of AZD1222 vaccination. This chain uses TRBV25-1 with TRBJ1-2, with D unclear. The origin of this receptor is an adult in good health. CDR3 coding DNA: TGTGCCAGCAGTTCCGGGCTAAAAGGCTACACCTTC. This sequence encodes CASSSGLKGYTF.